This passage covers 10 T cell receptor beta chains from one sample sequenced in a study of T cell responses to AZD1222 COVID-19 vaccine. The method was immunoSEQ multiplex PCR; TCRdb's version includes in-frame clones alone and lacks a portion of them. The table includes roughly 160,000 clones, under 95% detected once. The material was peripheral blood, obtained 28 days after the second AZD1222 dose. These receptors were obtained from an adult who received the AZD1222 COVID-19 vaccine.

The CDR3 protein is CASSFSTQYGSPLHF. In DNA form, the CDR3 reads TGTGCCAGTAGTTTCTCTACCCAATACGGGTCACCCCTCCACTTT. The chain couples TRBV19 to TRBJ1-6; no firm D call. The V end was cut by 5 bases, the J end by 10 bases, with 18 bases between. CDR3 length equals 15 residues. Germline V gene lookup returns CDR1 LNHDA and CDR2 SQIVND (reference sequence). Using reference TRBV19 and TRBJ1-6 for the parts outside the CDR3, the full variable domain is DGGITQSPKYLFRKEGQNVTLSCEQNLNHDAMYWYRQDPGQGLRLIYYSQIVNDFQKGDIAEGYSVSREKKESFPLTVTSAQKNPTAFYLCASSFSTQYGSPLHFGNGTRLTVT.

This chain joins TRBV7-8 and TRBJ2-3; 7 nucleotides agree with TRBD1. Germline CDR1 SGHVS, CDR2 FQNEAQ. This CDR3 region has 12 residues. J was trimmed by 7 bases and V by 7 bases; bases with no gene match: 5. CDR3 nucleotides: TGTGCCAGCACCCAGACAGGGAATACGCAGTATTTT. It is translated as CASTQTGNTQYF.

The rearrangement uses TRBV28 and TRBJ1-1; TRBD1 might be the D (6 bases). The CDR3 totals 16 residues. The V end was cut by 2 bases, the J end by 4 bases, with 17 bases between. Germline V gene data show CDR1 as MDHEN and CDR2 as SYDVKM. CDR3 in DNA: TGTGCCAGCAGTTTAGCCGGACAGCAAGGGACCACTGAAGCTTTCTTT. It codes for CASSLAGQQGTTEAFF.

The chain couples TRBV11-2 to TRBJ2-7, with D possibly matching TRBD1 (6 bases). The CDR3 length is 13 residues. V lost 3 bases to trimming and J lost 4 bases, with 10 bases between them. Germline CDR1 and CDR2: SGHAT and FQNNGV. In DNA form, the CDR3 reads TGTGCCAGCAGCTTGGCCAGGGGTTACGAGCAGTACTTC. Translation gives CASSLARGYEQYF.

The V gene is TRBV4-1, the J gene TRBJ1-2, with a tentative D call TRBD1 (5 bases). Germline lookup yields CDR1 MGHRA and CDR2 YSYEKL. The CDR3 length is 16 residues. Trimming removed 0 bases at V and 2 bases at J, with 13 bases between. CDR3 loop: CASSQEGLAGNYGYTF. CDR3 DNA sequence: TGCGCCAGCAGCCAAGAAGGTCTTGCAGGGAACTATGGCTACACCTTC.

This chain uses TRBV14 with TRBJ2-5; a weak D match, TRBD2 (6 bases). Germline V gene sequence: CDR1 SGHDN, CDR2 FVKESK. This CDR3 has 15 residues. The V gene lost 4 bases and the J gene lost 3 bases, with 15 bases spanning the gap. Here the CDR3 reads CASSLRGVAEETQYF. DNA of the CDR3: TGTGCCAGCAGCCTCCGTGGGGTAGCGGAAGAGACCCAGTACTTC. Filled out from reference TRBV14 and TRBJ2-5, the complete variable domain reads EAGVTQFPSHSVIEKGQTVTLRCDPISGHDNLYWYRRVMGKEIKFLLHFVKESKQDESGMPNNRFLAERTGGTYSTLKVQPAELEDSGVYFCASSLRGVAEETQYFGPGTRLLVL.

The table lists this clone with a few counts. The gene calls are TRBV27 and TRBJ2-7; TRBD2 might be the D (5 bases). The CDR3 runs 15 residues. The V gene lost 3 bases and the J gene lost 5 bases, with 17 bases spanning the gap. Per the germline V gene, CDR1 is MNHEY and CDR2 is SMNVEV (reference sequence). Here the CDR3 reads CASSLQWGATHEQYF. CDR3 nucleotide sequence: TGTGCCAGCAGTTTGCAATGGGGAGCAACCCACGAGCAGTACTTC.

A remark on this clone: The sample holds other DNA sequences that translate to the same CDR3. The gene calls are TRBV6-5 and TRBJ1-6, with TRBD1 matching over 7 bases. The CDR3 sequence is 15 residues long. The germline CDR1 and CDR2 sequences are MNHEY and SVGAGI. The V and J ends lost 0 bases and 8 bases, in that order; junction bases with no gene match: 4. CDR3 in DNA: TGTGCCAGCAGTTACTCGAACAGGGGTGATTCACCCCTCCACTTT. Translated, it gives CASSYSNRGDSPLHF.

The rearrangement joins TRBV18 to TRBJ1-6; D remains unclear. Trimming removed 6 bases from V and 9 bases from J, with 18 bases in between. Germline CDR1 and CDR2: KGHSH and LQKENI. There are 15 residues in the CDR3. The CDR3 region has the DNA TGTGCCAGCTCTTCGGGCCACCCAGGAGGTTCACCCCTCCACTTT. Its protein product is CASSSGHPGGSPLHF.

In its sample, this clone was seen a few times. The chain uses TRBV12-3 or TRBV12-4 and TRBJ1-5; D gene unclear. The CDR3 spans 13 residues. Trimming removed 3 bases at V and 6 bases at J, with 9 bases between. CDR3 amino acids: CASSLSASQPQHF. CDR3 sequence (DNA): TGTGCCAGCAGTTTGAGCGCTTCTCAGCCCCAGCATTTT.